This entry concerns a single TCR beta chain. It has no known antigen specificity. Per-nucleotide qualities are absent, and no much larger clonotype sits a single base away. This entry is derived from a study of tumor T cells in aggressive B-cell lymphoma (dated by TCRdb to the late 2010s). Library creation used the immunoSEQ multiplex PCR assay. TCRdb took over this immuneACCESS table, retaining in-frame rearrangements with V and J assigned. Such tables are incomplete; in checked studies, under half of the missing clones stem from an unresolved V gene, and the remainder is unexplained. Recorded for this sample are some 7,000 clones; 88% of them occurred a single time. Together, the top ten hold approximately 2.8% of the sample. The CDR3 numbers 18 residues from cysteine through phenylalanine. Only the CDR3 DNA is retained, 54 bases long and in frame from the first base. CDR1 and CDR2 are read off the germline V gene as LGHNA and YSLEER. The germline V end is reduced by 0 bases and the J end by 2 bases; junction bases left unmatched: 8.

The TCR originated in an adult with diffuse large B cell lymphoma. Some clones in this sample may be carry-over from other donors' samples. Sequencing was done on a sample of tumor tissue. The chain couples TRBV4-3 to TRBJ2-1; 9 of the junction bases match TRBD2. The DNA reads TGCGCCAGCAGCCAAGAACATGCCCTAGCGGGAACCTACAATGAGCAGTTCTTC. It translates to CASSQEHALAGTYNEQFF.